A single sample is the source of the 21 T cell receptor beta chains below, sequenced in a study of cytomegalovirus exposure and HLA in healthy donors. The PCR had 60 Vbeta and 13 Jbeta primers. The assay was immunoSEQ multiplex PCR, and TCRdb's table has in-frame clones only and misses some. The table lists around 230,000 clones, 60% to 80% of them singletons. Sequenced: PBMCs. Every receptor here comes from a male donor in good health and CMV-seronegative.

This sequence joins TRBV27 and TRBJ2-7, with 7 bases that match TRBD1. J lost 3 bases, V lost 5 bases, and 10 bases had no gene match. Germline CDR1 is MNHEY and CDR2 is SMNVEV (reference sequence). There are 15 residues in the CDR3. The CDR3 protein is CASSAKPQGFYEQYF. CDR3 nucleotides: TGTGCCAGCAGTGCCAAGCCACAGGGGTTCTACGAGCAGTACTTC.

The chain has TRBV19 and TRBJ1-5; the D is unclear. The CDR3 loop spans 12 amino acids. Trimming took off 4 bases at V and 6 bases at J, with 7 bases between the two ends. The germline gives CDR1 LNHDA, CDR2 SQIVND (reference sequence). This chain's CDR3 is CASSTPVQPQHF. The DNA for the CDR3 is TGTGCCAGTAGTACCCCGGTTCAGCCCCAGCATTTT.

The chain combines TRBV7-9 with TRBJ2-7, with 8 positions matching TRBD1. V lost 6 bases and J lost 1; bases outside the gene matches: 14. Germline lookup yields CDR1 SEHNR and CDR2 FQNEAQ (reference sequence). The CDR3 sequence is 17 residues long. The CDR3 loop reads CASRSRRDRHDSYEQYF. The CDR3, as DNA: TGTGCCAGCAGATCACGCCGGGACAGGCATGATTCCTACGAGCAGTACTTC.

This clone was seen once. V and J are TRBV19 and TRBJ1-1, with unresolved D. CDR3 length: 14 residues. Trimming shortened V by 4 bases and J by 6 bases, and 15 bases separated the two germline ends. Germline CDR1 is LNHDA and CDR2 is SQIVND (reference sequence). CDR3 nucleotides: TGTGCCAGTAGTAATAGCCCCCTCAGAGCTGAAGCTTTCTTT. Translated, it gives CASSNSPLRAEAFF.

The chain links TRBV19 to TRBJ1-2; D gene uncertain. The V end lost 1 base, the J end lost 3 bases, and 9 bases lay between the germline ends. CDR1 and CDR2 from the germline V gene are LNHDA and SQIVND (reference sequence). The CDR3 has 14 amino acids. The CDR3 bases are TGTGCCAGTAGTATAGTCGGCAGCGACTATGGCTACACCTTC. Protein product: CASSIVGSDYGYTF.

The CDR3 region is CASSLGWDRDSEAFF. The CDR3 DNA reads as TGTGCCAGCAGCTTAGGGTGGGACAGGGATTCTGAAGCTTTCTTT. The V gene is TRBV7-6, the J gene TRBJ1-1; 9 bases fit TRBD1. V was pared by 1 base and J by 6 bases, with 6 bases of the junction left unmatched. The CDR3 contains 15 residues. CDR1 and CDR2 (germline): SGHVS, FNYEAQ. Looking up the rest from reference TRBV7-6 and TRBJ1-1 gives the full variable domain: GAGVSQSPRYKVTKRGQDVALRCDPISGHVSLYWYRQALGQGPEFLTYFNYEAQQDKSGLPNDRFSAERPEGSISTLTIQRTEQRDSAMYRCASSLGWDRDSEAFFGQGTRLTVV.

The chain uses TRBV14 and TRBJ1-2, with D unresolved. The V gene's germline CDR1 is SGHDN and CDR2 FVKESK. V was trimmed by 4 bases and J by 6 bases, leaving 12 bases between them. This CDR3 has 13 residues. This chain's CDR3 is CASSLSGEHGYTF. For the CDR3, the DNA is TGTGCCAGCAGCCTAAGTGGAGAGCATGGCTACACCTTC.

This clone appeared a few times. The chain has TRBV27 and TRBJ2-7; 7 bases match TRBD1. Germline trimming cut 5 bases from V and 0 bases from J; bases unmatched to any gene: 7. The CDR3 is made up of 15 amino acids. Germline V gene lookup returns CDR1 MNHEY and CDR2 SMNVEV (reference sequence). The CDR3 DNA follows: TGTGCCAGCAGTCCGCGGGCAGGGGGCTCCTACGAGCAGTACTTC. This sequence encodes CASSPRAGGSYEQYF.

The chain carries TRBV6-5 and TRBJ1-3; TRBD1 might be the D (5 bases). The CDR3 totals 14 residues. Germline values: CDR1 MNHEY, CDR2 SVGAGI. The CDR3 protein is CVSAGWSGGNTIYF. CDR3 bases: TGTGTTTCAGCAGGGTGGTCGGGCGGAAACACCATATATTTT.

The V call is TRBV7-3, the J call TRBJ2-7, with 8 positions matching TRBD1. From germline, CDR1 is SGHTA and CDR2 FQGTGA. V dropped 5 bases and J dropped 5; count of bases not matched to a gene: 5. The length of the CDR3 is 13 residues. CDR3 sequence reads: CASSRDRFNEQYF. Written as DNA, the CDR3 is TGTGCCAGCAGCCGGGACAGGTTTAACGAGCAGTACTTC.

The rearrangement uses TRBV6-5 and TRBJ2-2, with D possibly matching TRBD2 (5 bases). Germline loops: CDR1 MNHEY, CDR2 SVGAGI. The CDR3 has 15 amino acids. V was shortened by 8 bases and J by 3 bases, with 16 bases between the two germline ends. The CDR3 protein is CASRWENTYTGELFF. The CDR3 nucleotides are TGTGCCAGCCGATGGGAGAATACGTACACCGGGGAGCTGTTTTTT.

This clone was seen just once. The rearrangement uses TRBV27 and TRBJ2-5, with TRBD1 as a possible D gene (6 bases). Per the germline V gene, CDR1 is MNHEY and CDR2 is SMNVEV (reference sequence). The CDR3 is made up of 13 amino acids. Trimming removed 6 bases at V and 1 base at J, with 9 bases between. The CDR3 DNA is TGTGCCAGCAGCCACAGGGTCCAAGAGACCCAGTACTTC. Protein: CASSHRVQETQYF.

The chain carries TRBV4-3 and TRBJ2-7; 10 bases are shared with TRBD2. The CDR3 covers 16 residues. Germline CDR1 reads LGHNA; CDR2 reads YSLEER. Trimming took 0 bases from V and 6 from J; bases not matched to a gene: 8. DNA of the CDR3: TGCGCCAGCAGCCAAGAATGGCCAGCGGGGGGGTTCGAGCAGTACTTC. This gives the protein CASSQEWPAGGFEQYF.

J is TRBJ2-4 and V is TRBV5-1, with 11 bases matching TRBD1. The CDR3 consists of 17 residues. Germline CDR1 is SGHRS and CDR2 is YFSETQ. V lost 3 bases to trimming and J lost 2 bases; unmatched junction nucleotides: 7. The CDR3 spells CASSSTDRGLTKNIQYF. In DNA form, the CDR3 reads TGCGCCAGCAGCTCGACGGACAGGGGGCTAACCAAAAACATTCAGTACTTC.

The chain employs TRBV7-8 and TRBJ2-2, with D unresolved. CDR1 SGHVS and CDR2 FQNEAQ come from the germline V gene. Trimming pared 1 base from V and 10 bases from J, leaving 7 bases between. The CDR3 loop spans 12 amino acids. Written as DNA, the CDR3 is TGTGCCAGCAGCTTAGAAAGACAGGAGCTGTTTTTT. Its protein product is CASSLERQELFF.

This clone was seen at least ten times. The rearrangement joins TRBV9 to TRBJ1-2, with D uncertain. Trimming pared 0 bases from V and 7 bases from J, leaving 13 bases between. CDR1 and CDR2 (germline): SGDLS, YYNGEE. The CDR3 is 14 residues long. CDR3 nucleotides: TGTGCCAGCAGCGTAGCTGAGGAAATCGGTGGCTACACCTTC. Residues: CASSVAEEIGGYTF.

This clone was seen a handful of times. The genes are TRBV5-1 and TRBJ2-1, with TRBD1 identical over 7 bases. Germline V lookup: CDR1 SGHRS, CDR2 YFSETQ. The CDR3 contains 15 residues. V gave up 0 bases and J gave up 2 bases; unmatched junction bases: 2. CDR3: CASSLATGAYNEQFF. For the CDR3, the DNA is TGCGCCAGCAGCTTGGCAACAGGGGCCTACAATGAGCAGTTCTTC.

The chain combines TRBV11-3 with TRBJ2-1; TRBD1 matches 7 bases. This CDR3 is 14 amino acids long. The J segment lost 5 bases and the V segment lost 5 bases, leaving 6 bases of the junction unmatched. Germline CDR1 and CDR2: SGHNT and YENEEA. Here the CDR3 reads CASSKGQLDNEQFF. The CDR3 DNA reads TGTGCCAGCAGCAAGGGACAGCTGGACAATGAGCAGTTCTTC. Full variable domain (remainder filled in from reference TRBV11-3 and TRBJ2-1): EAGVVQSPRYKIIEKKQPVAFWCNPISGHNTLYWYLQNLGQGPELLIRYENEEAVDDSQLPKDRFSAERLKGVDSTLKIQPAELGDSAVYLCASSKGQLDNEQFFGPGTRLTVL.

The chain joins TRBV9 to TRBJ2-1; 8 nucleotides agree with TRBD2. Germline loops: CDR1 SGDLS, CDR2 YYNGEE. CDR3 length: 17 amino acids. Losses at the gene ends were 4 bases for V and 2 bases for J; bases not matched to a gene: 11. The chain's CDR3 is CASSPGGGGVTYNEQFF. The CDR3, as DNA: TGTGCCAGCAGCCCGGGGGGGGGCGGGGTCACCTACAATGAGCAGTTCTTC.

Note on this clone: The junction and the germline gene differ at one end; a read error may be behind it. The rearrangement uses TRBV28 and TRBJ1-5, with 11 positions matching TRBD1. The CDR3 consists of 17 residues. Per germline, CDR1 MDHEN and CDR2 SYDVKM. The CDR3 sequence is CASGLNPDRGPGQPQHF. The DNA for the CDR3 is TGTGCCAGCGGTTTAAATCCGGACAGGGGGCCGGGTCAGCCCCAGCATTTT.

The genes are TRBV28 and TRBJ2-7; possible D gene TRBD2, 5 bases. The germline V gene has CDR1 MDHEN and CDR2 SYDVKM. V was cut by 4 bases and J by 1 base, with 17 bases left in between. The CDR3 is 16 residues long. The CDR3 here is CASSWDKRVGSYEQYF. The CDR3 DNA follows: TGTGCCAGCAGTTGGGATAAGAGGGTGGGTTCCTACGAGCAGTACTTC.